Below are 3 T cell receptor beta chains sequenced from a single sample in a study of blood T cells in healthy people across ages. PCR was performed a second time for roughly 7 to 12 cycles using a sample-barcoded 5' primer and a J-beta primer mix. A single record per CDR3 protein comes from TCRdb applying MiXCR to the 5' RACE reads. This sample has some 890,000 distinct CDR3 sequences, with approximately 32% found just once. The same specimen was also included in a second study, on T cells of mothers and their children.

Sample: blood. The receptors originated from a woman aged 40 to 50 in good health.

This clonotype was detected many times. DNA for the CDR3: TGCAGTGCTTCTCTCGGACCCAGCGGCTATGGCTACACCTTC. Residues: CSASLGPSGYGYTF. This chain uses TRBV20-1 with TRBJ1-2; no reliable D call. V was pared by 5 bases and J by 4 bases, with 17 bases between. CDR3 size: 14 residues. Looked up from germline, CDR1 is DFQATT and CDR2 is SNEGSKA (reference sequence).

This clonotype was seen ten or more times. This chain joins TRBV28 and TRBJ2-1; D is uncertain. The germline gives CDR1 MDHEN, CDR2 SYDVKM. Trimming pared 7 bases from V and 9 bases from J, leaving 16 bases between. CDR3 length equals 13 residues. CDR3 DNA: TGTGCCAGCACCTCCCTTCGTCCGAGTGAGCAGTTCTTC. Its protein product is CASTSLRPSEQFF.

The chain uses TRBV6-4 and TRBJ2-3; D gene ambiguous. In germline, CDR1 is MRHNA, CDR2 SNTAGT. The V end was cut by 2 bases, the J end by 3 bases, with 6 bases between. This CDR3 contains 13 residues. This CDR3 is CASSDPGTDTQYF. CDR3 nucleotide sequence: TGTGCCAGCAGTGACCCAGGAACAGATACGCAGTATTTT.